Listed here are 2 T cell receptor beta chains from one sample, sequenced in a study of type 1 regulatory T cells. TCRdb independently ran MiXCR on the reads; one entry per CDR3 protein. Of roughly 40,000 distinct CDR3 sequences listed, over 9% are singletons. These TCRs are of unknown antigen specificity. Sequencing was performed on cultured non-Tr1 T cells, either the whole culture or a sorted T cell fraction (not recorded which). The receptor set was obtained from a human donor in good health.

This clonotype was seen more than once but under ten times. The chain links TRBV24-1 to TRBJ2-3, with TRBD2 identical over 7 bases. The CDR3 is made up of 13 amino acids. The V and J ends lost 9 bases and 4 bases, in that order; junction bases with no gene match: 6. The germline V gene encodes CDR1 KGHDR and CDR2 SFDVKD. CDR3 coding DNA: TGTGCCACCTCAGCGGGGTCTCCAGATACGCAGTATTTT. Protein product: CATSAGSPDTQYF.

The chain's CDR3 is CAWSMGTENSPLHF. The CDR3 bases are TGTGCCTGGAGTATGGGGACAGAGAATTCACCCCTCCACTTT. This chain links TRBV30 with TRBJ1-6, with 7 bases aligning to TRBD1. The CDR3 sequence is 14 residues long. The germline gives CDR1 GTSNPN, CDR2 SVGIG (reference sequence). The V gene end was trimmed by 2 bases and the J gene end by 7 bases; junction bases not matched to a gene: 5. The full variable domain, its missing parts supplied by reference TRBV30 and TRBJ1-6, is SQTIHQWPATLVQPVGSPLSLECTVEGTSNPNLYWYRQAAGRGLQLLFYSVGIGQISSEVPQNLSASRPQDRQFILSSKKLLLSDSGFYLCAWSMGTENSPLHFGNGTRLTVT.